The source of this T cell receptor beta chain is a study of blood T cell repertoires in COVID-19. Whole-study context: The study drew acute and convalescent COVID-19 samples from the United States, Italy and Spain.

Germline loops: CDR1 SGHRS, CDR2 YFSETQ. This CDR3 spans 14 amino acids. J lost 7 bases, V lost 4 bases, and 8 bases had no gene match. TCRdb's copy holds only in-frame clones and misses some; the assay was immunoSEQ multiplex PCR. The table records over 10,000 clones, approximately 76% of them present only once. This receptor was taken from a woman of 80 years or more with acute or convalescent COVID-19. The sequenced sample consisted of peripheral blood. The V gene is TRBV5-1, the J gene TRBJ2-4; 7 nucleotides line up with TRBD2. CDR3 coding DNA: TGCGCCAGCAGCATCGCCGGGGAGGGGAACATTCAGTACTTC. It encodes CASSIAGEGNIQYF.